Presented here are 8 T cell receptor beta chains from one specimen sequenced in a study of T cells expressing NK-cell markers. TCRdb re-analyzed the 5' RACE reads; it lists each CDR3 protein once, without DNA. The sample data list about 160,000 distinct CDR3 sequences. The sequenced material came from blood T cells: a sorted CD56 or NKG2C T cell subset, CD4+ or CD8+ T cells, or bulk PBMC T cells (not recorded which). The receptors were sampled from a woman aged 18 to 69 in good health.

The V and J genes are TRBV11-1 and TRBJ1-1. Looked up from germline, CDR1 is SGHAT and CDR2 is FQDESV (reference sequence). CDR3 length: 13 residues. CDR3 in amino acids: CASSLPWSTEAFF.

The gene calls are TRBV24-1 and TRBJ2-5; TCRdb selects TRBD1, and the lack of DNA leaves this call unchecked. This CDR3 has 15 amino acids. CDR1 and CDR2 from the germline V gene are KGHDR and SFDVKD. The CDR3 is CATSDVAGQKETQYF.

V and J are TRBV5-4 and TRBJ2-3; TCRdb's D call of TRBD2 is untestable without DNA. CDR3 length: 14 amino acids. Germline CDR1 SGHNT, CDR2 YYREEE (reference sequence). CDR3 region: CASSRTSGTDTQYF. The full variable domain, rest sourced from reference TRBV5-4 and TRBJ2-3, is ETGVTQSPTHLIKTRGQQVTLRCSSQSGHNTVSWYQQALGQGPQFIFQYYREEENGRGNFPPRFSGLQFPNYSSELNVNALELDDSALYLCASSRTSGTDTQYFGPGTRLTVL.

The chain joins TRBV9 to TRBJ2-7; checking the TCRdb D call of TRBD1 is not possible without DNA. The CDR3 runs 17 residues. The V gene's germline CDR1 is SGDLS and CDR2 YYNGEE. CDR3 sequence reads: CASSVDTGTGLVGGQYF.

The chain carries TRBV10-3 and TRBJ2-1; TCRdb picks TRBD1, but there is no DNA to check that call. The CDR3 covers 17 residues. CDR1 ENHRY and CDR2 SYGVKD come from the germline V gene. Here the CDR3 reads CATGPTTGPVIYNEQFF.

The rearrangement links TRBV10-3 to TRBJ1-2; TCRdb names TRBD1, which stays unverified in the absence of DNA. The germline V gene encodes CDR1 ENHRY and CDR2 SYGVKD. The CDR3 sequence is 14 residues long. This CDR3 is CAISQDRSYYGYTF.

CDR3: CASSTRQMNTEAFF. V is TRBV28 and J is TRBJ1-1. Looked up from germline, CDR1 is MDHEN and CDR2 is SYDVKM. The CDR3 spans 14 residues.

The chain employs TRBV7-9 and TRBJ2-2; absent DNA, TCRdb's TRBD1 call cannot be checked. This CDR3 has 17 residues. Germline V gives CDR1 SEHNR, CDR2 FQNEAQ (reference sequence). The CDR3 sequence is CASSPEGGSQLIGELFF.